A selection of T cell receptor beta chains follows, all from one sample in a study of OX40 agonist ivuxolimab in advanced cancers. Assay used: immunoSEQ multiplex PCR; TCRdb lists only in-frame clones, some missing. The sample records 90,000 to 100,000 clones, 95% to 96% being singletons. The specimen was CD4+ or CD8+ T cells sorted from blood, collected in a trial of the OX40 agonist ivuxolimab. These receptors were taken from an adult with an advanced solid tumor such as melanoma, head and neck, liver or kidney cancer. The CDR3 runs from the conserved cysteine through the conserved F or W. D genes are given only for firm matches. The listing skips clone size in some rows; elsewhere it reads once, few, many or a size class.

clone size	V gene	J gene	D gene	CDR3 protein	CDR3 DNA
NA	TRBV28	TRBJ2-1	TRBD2	CASSQRETDEQFF	TGTGCCAGCAGTCAGCGGGAGACGGATGAGCAGTTCTTC
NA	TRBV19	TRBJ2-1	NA	CASSFAGRDEQFF	TGTGCCAGTAGTTTTGCCGGCAGAGATGAGCAGTTCTTC
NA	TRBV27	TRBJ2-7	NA	CASSSLGAYEQYF	TGTGCCAGCAGTTCCCTAGGCGCTTACGAGCAGTACTTC
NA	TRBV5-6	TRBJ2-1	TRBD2	CASGSWLAGINEQFF	TGTGCCAGCGGAAGTTGGCTAGCGGGAATAAATGAGCAGTTCTTC
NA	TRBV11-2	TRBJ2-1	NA	CASSFGNEQFF	TGTGCCAGCAGCTTTGGGAATGAGCAGTTCTTC
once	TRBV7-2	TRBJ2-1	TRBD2	CASSLGVSGEQFF	TGTGCCAGCAGCTTAGGGGTTAGCGGGGAGCAGTTCTTC
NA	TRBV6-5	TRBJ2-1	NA	CASSYKDWHNEQFF	TGTGCCAGCAGTTACAAGGACTGGCACAATGAGCAGTTCTTC
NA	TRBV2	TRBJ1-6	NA	CASLGPPVNSPLHF	TGTGCCAGCCTGGGACCGCCAGTTAATTCACCCCTCCACTTT
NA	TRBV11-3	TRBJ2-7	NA	CASSSGRGYEQYF	TGTGCCAGCAGCTCGGGACGGGGGTACGAGCAGTACTTC
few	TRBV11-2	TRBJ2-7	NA	CASSLVDGQEQYF	TGTGCCAGCAGCTTAGTGGACGGGCAAGAGCAGTACTTC
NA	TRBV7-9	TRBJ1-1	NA	CASSLEERTEAFF	TGTGCCAGCAGCTTAGAGGAACGGACTGAAGCTTTCTTT
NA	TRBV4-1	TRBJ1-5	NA	CASSQATESNQPQHF	TGCGCCAGCAGCCAAGCGACAGAGTCCAATCAGCCCCAGCATTTT
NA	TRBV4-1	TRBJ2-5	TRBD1	CASSYGTGEGETQYF	TGCGCCAGCAGCTACGGGACAGGGGAGGGTGAGACCCAGTACTTC
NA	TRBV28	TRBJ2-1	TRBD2	CASSSWRGSSYNEQFF	TGTGCCAGCAGTTCCTGGCGGGGGAGCTCCTACAATGAGCAGTTCTTC
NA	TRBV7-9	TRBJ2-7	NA	CASSSLGRAYEQYF	TGTGCCAGCAGCAGCCTAGGTAGGGCCTACGAGCAGTACTTC
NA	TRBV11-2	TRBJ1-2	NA	CASSLVSTTGRGNYGYTF	TGTGCCAGCAGCCTAGTCTCCACCACAGGTAGAGGAAACTATGGCTACACCTTC
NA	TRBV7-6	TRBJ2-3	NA	CASSLGPRRDSSTDTQYF	TGTGCCAGCAGCTTAGGTCCCCGGAGGGATAGTAGCACAGATACGCAGTATTTT
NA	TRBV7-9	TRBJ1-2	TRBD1	CASSFDGQGDGYTF	TGTGCCAGCAGCTTCGACGGACAGGGTGATGGCTACACCTTC
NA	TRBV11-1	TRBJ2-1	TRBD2	CASSLGSGSNDEQFF	TGTGCCAGCAGCTTAGGTAGCGGGAGTAACGATGAGCAGTTCTTC
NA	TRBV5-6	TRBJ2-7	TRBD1	CASSLVGQASYEQYF	TGTGCCAGCAGCTTGGTGGGACAGGCCTCCTACGAGCAGTACTTC
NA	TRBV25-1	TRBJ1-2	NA	CASTESGGYYGYTF	TGTGCCAGCACCGAATCGGGGGGCTACTATGGCTACACCTTC
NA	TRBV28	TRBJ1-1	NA	CASTAGSGTEAFF	TGTGCCAGCACCGCAGGTTCTGGAACTGAAGCTTTCTTT
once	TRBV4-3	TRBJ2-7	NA	CASSQDRGVRYEQYF	TGCGCCAGCAGCCAAGATCGTGGCGTTAGATACGAGCAGTACTTC
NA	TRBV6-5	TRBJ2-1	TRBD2	CASRGRGAVEQFF	TGTGCCAGCAGGGGGCGGGGGGCGGTTGAGCAGTTCTTC
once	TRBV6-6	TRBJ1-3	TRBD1	CASRLETGPGNTIYF	TGTGCCAGCAGGTTGGAGACAGGGCCTGGAAACACCATATATTTT
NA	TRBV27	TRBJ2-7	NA	CASSPQGLKSEQYF	TGTGCCAGCAGTCCACAGGGTTTAAAAAGCGAGCAGTACTTC
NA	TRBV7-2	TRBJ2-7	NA	CASSLTGETFYEQYF	TGTGCCAGCAGCTTAACGGGAGAGACCTTCTACGAGCAGTACTTC
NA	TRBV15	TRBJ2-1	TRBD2	CATPGLAGVTSGDNEQFF	TGTGCCACCCCAGGACTAGCGGGGGTTACCAGTGGAGACAATGAGCAGTTCTTC
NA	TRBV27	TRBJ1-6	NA	CASGAPGLLHF	TGTGCCAGCGGTGCCCCGGGTCTTCTCCACTTT
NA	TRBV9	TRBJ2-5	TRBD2	CASSFPSGGARPETQYF	TGTGCCAGCAGCTTTCCTAGCGGGGGGGCGCGTCCAGAGACCCAGTACTTC
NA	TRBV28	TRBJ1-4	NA	CASNESGQPTNEKLFF	TGTGCCAGCAACGAATCAGGACAGCCAACTAATGAAAAACTGTTTTTT
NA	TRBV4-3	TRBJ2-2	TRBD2	CASSQGLAGTRELFF	TGCGCCAGCAGCCAAGGACTAGCGGGAACCCGGGAGCTGTTTTTT
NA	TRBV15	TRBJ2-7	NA	CATSRDEGAYEQYF	TGTGCCACCAGCAGAGATGAAGGGGCCTACGAGCAGTACTTC
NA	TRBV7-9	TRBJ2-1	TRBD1	CASSSRGLEDNEQFF	TGTGCCAGCAGCTCCAGGGGGCTCGAGGACAATGAGCAGTTCTTC
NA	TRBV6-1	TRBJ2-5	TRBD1	CASSNRDRVGETQYF	TGTGCCAGCAGTAACCGGGACAGGGTTGGGGAGACCCAGTACTTC
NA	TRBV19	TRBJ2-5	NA	CASRYEETQYF	TGTGCCAGTAGGTACGAAGAGACCCAGTACTTC
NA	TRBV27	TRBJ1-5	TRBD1	CASSLSDGSEDRGLQPQHF	TGTGCCAGCAGTTTATCAGATGGGAGCGAAGACAGGGGGTTACAGCCCCAGCATTTT
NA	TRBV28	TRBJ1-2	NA	CASSLLGQTIYGYTF	TGTGCCAGCAGTTTATTGGGACAAACGATCTATGGCTACACCTTC
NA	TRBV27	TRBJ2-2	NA	CASSLGEFTGELFF	TGTGCCAGCAGTTTAGGGGAGTTCACCGGGGAGCTGTTTTTT
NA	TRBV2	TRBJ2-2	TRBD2	CASSGISSGSPNTGELFF	TGTGCCAGCAGTGGTATATCTAGCGGGAGCCCGAACACCGGGGAGCTGTTTTTT
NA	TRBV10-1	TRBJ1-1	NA	CASSAGGEAFF	TGCGCCAGCAGTGCGGGGGGGGAAGCTTTCTTT
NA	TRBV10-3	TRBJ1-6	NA	CAISERTDDSPLHF	TGTGCCATCAGTGAGAGGACGGATGATTCACCCCTCCACTTT
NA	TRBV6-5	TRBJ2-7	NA	CASSPLPDYEQYF	TGTGCCAGCAGTCCTCTTCCCGACTACGAGCAGTACTTC
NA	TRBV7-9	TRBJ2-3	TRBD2	CASSPRLAGGLGDTQYF	TGTGCCAGCAGCCCCCGACTAGCGGGAGGATTGGGAGATACGCAGTATTTT
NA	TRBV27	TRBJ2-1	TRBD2	CATTWSGRYNEQFF	TGTGCCACCACCTGGAGCGGGAGGTACAATGAGCAGTTCTTC
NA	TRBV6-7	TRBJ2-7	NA	CASPSTVYLSYEQYF	TGTGCCAGCCCTTCGACAGTCTATCTTTCCTACGAGCAGTACTTC
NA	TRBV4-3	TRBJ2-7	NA	CASSQDRGRGSDEQYF	TGCGCCAGCAGCCAAGATCGGGGGAGAGGGTCTGACGAGCAGTACTTC
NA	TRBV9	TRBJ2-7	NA	CASSVDLSYEQYF	TGTGCCAGCAGCGTAGACCTTTCCTACGAGCAGTACTTC
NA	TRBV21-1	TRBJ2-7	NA	CASSHGAKVSYEQYF	TGTGCCAGCAGCCATGGAGCCAAAGTCTCCTACGAGCAGTACTTC
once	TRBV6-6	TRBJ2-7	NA	CASRHDETPHYEQYF	TGTGCCAGCCGCCACGACGAGACACCACACTACGAGCAGTACTTC
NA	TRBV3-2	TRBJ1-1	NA	CASSQGGVF	TGTGCCAGCAGCCAAGGGGGGGTCTTT
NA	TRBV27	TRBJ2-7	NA	CASRPGPGLYEQYF	TGTGCCAGCAGACCCGGCCCAGGTTTATACGAGCAGTACTTC
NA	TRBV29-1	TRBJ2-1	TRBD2	CSIEGEGGHNEQFF	TGCAGCATCGAAGGGGAGGGAGGACACAATGAGCAGTTCTTC
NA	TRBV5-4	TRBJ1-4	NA	CASSSDLGLDNEKLFF	TGTGCCAGCAGCTCGGACCTAGGGTTGGATAATGAAAAACTGTTTTTT
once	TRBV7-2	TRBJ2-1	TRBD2	CASRLRDYSYNEQFF	TGTGCCAGCAGACTCCGGGACTACAGTTACAATGAGCAGTTCTTC
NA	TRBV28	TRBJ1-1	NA	CASSFGPIQNTEAFF	TGTGCCAGCAGTTTCGGGCCCATCCAGAACACTGAAGCTTTCTTT
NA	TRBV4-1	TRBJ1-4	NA	CASSNGQATNEKLFF	TGCGCCAGCAGCAATGGCCAGGCTACCAATGAAAAACTGTTTTTT
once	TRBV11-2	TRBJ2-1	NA	CASSQTGYDNEQFF	TGTGCCAGCAGCCAAACAGGGTACGACAATGAGCAGTTCTTC